The 28 T cell receptor beta chains reported below all come from one sample, sequenced in a study of blood T cell repertoires in COVID-19. Profiled with immunoSEQ multiplex PCR; TCRdb holds only in-frame clones, not every one. The sample consists of roughly 100,000 clones, approximately 78% of them appearing once. Source material: peripheral blood. These receptors all come from a man aged 55 to 69 with active or convalescent COVID-19.

The chain couples TRBV27 to TRBJ2-1; 7 bases are shared with TRBD2. Germline V gene lookup returns CDR1 MNHEY and CDR2 SMNVEV (reference sequence). This CDR3 is built from 16 residues. With 7 bases clipped from V and 2 bases from J, the junction kept 11 bases outside the gene matches. In DNA form, the CDR3 reads TGTGCCAGCACCAATTTGGGGGGGGTCGCCTACAATGAGCAGTTCTTC. This encodes CASTNLGGVAYNEQFF.

The V gene is TRBV19, the J gene TRBJ1-6, with a weak D call TRBD1 (5 bases). Trimming cost V 5 bases and J 7 bases, with 12 bases left between them. CDR1 is LNHDA and CDR2 is SQIVND in the germline V gene (reference sequence). There are 14 residues in the CDR3. CDR3 in amino acids: CASSAGLMNSPLHF. CDR3 DNA: TGTGCCAGTAGTGCGGGACTCATGAATTCACCCCTCCACTTT.

The chain couples TRBV6-1 to TRBJ1-1; 9 bases match TRBD1. The CDR3 length is 15 residues. V trimming: 1 base; J trimming: 3 bases; junction bases outside the gene matches: 3. CDR1 MNHNS and CDR2 SASEGT come from the germline V gene. The CDR3 spells CASSEDRGLYTEAFF. CDR3 nucleotides: TGTGCCAGCAGTGAAGACAGGGGGCTGTACACTGAAGCTTTCTTT.

V gene TRBV19 combines with J gene TRBJ2-5; weak D call: TRBD1 (7 bases). Trimming took off 1 base at V and 5 bases at J, with 14 bases between the two ends. The length of the CDR3 is 15 residues. Germline CDR1 is LNHDA and CDR2 is SQIVND (reference sequence). The CDR3: CASSIGTGREETQYF. In nucleotides, the CDR3 is TGTGCCAGTAGTATAGGGACAGGTCGGGAGGAGACCCAGTACTTC.

The V and J genes are TRBV19 and TRBJ1-2, with D possibly TRBD1 on 6 matching bases. This CDR3 spans 15 amino acids. The V gene's germline CDR1 is LNHDA and CDR2 SQIVND (reference sequence). Between the trimmed V and J ends, which lost 7 bases and 7 bases, there was a span of 22 bases. The CDR3: CASTPGQRIPGGYTF. The CDR3, as DNA: TGTGCCAGTACTCCCGGACAGCGAATCCCCGGTGGCTACACCTTC. Combining the CDR3 with reference TRBV19 and TRBJ1-2 gives the whole variable domain DGGITQSPKYLFRKEGQNVTLSCEQNLNHDAMYWYRQDPGQGLRLIYYSQIVNDFQKGDIAEGYSVSREKKESFPLTVTSAQKNPTAFYLCASTPGQRIPGGYTFGSGTRLTVV.

This clone was seen many times. The chain combines TRBV5-1 with TRBJ2-2; D possibly corresponds to TRBD2 (6 bases). CDR3 length: 15 amino acids. Trimming shortened V by 3 bases and J by 2 bases, and 11 bases separated the two germline ends. Germline-derived CDR1 and CDR2 are SGHRS and YFSETQ. The CDR3 DNA follows: TGCGCCAGCAGCTCGCGGGACTCAAACACCGGGGAGCTGTTTTTT. Encoded protein: CASSSRDSNTGELFF. Supplemented by reference TRBV5-1 and TRBJ2-2, the full variable domain reads KAGVTQTPRYLIKTRGQQVTLSCSPISGHRSVSWYQQTPGQGLQFLFEYFSETQRNKGNFPGRFSGRQFSNSRSEMNVSTLELGDSALYLCASSSRDSNTGELFFGEGSRLTVL.

DNA of the CDR3: TGTGCCAGCAGCTTAGATTGGCGGGGGTCCTACAATGAGCAGTTCTTC. It is translated as CASSLDWRGSYNEQFF. The V call is TRBV11-2, the J call TRBJ2-1; 7 positions agree with TRBD2. Looked up from germline, CDR1 is SGHAT and CDR2 is FQNNGV. V shed 0 bases, J shed 1 base, and the junction held 3 bases outside the gene matches. The CDR3 extends over 16 amino acids.

This CDR3 reads CASSSGTGYPYEQYF. CDR3 bases: TGTGCCAGCAGTTCCGGGACAGGGTATCCCTACGAGCAGTACTTC. V gene TRBV28 combines with J gene TRBJ2-7; 9 bases agree with TRBD1. Trimming at V came to 4 bases and at J to 2 bases, leaving 6 bases not matched to a gene. Per the germline V gene, CDR1 is MDHEN and CDR2 is SYDVKM. The CDR3 is 15 amino acids.

For the CDR3, the DNA is TGTGCCAGCAGTTCCCCGGACAGGGGTGGGGCTTTCTTT. This encodes CASSSPDRGGAFF. The chain has TRBV28 and TRBJ1-1; TRBD1 agrees at 9 bases. Germline V CDR1 and CDR2: MDHEN, SYDVKM. V trimming: 4 bases; J trimming: 11 bases; junction bases outside the gene matches: 8. This CDR3 has 13 amino acids.

The chain joins TRBV2 to TRBJ2-2, with D possibly being TRBD1 (8 bases). The germline V gene has CDR1 SNHLY and CDR2 FYNNEI. Trimming took 6 bases from V and 6 from J, leaving 17 bases between them. CDR3 length equals 15 residues. The CDR3 is CASSTDRGGAGELFF. CDR3 sequence (DNA): TGTGCCAGCAGCACAGACAGGGGAGGGGCCGGGGAGCTGTTTTTT.

This clone was seen only once. This chain links TRBV6-5 with TRBJ2-1; D gene uncertain. V was trimmed by 2 bases and J by 8 bases, leaving 4 bases between them. The CDR3 is 11 amino acids. Germline CDR1 is MNHEY and CDR2 is SVGAGI. CDR3 bases: TGTGCCAGCAGTTACCGAGATGAGCAGTTCTTC. Translation gives CASSYRDEQFF.

The V call is TRBV25-1, the J call TRBJ2-3; perhaps TRBD1 as D (6 bases). V gave up 3 bases and J gave up 2 bases, with 18 bases separating them. This CDR3 has 17 residues. The germline V gene has CDR1 MGHDK and CDR2 SYGVNS. The CDR3 spells CASSDPTQGTFTDTQYF. CDR3 DNA sequence: TGTGCCAGCAGTGATCCTACTCAGGGGACCTTCACAGATACGCAGTATTTT.

The V and J genes are TRBV9 and TRBJ1-2; D is unresolved. V gave up 4 bases and J gave up 4 bases, with 8 bases separating them. Germline values: CDR1 SGDLS, CDR2 YYNGEE. The CDR3 runs to 12 residues. In nucleotides, the CDR3 is TGTGCCAGCAGCCCCGGTACCTATGGCTACACCTTC. This sequence encodes CASSPGTYGYTF.

This clone appeared a single time. The chain has TRBV5-8 and TRBJ2-7; 9 nucleotides line up with TRBD2. This CDR3 comprises 14 residues. Per the germline V gene, CDR1 is SGHTS and CDR2 is YDEGEE. The V segment lost 4 bases and the J segment 4 bases; nucleotides outside the gene matches: 6. The CDR3 sequence: CASSTGTSSYEQYF. The CDR3 DNA sequence: TGTGCCAGCAGCACCGGGACTAGCAGTTACGAGCAGTACTTC.

This chain connects TRBV30 to TRBJ1-2; 8 bases fit TRBD1. The CDR3 runs to 11 residues. Germline CDR1 and CDR2: GTSNPN and SVGIG (reference sequence). V shed 5 bases, J shed 13 bases, and the junction held 9 bases outside the gene matches. DNA for the CDR3: TGTGCCTGGTGGACAGGGCTCGGATTCACCTTC. Protein product: CAWWTGLGFTF. Using reference TRBV30 and TRBJ1-2 for the parts outside the CDR3, the full variable domain is SQTIHQWPATLVQPVGSPLSLECTVEGTSNPNLYWYRQAAGRGLQLLFYSVGIGQISSEVPQNLSASRPQDRQFILSSKKLLLSDSGFYLCAWWTGLGFTFGSGTRLTVV.

CDR3 in amino acids: CASSPNKSGQDEAFF. As DNA, the CDR3 is TGTGCCAGCTCACCGAACAAGTCTGGCCAGGATGAAGCTTTCTTT. J is TRBJ1-1 and V is TRBV18; unclear D gene. Germline values: CDR1 KGHSH, CDR2 LQKENI. The CDR3 runs 15 residues. V was cut by 3 bases and J by 7 bases, with 18 bases left in between.

A word on this clone: One end of the junction does not line up with germline, which may come from a read error. The chain recombines TRBV5-4 with TRBJ2-2; 8 bases line up with TRBD2. Germline V gene lookup returns CDR1 SGHNT and CDR2 YYREEE (reference sequence). The CDR3 spans 14 residues. In DNA form, the CDR3 reads TGTGCCAGCAGGTTGGGACTAGGGACCGGGGAGCTGTTTTTT. It translates to CASRLGLGTGELFF.

The chain uses TRBV4-3 and TRBJ2-2; TRBD2 matches 11 bases. CDR3 length equals 16 residues. Germline V gene sequence: CDR1 LGHNA, CDR2 YSLEER. V was clipped by 1 base and J by 4 bases; unmatched bases: 2. Here the CDR3 reads CASSQGTSGSTGELFF. The CDR3 bases are TGCGCCAGCAGCCAAGGGACTAGCGGGTCCACCGGGGAGCTGTTTTTT.

The gene calls are TRBV9 and TRBJ2-1; TRBD2 might be the D (6 bases). This CDR3 is 15 amino acids long. V was shortened by 4 bases and J by 0 bases, with 11 bases between the two germline ends. Germline assignment: CDR1 SGDLS and CDR2 YYNGEE. CDR3 in amino acids: CASSPAGNSYNEQFF. The CDR3 coding sequence is TGTGCCAGCAGCCCCGCGGGGAACTCCTACAATGAGCAGTTCTTC.

V gene TRBV3-1 (or the pseudogene TRBV3-2) combines with J gene TRBJ2-1, with TRBD2 as a possible D gene (5 bases). The CDR3 totals 16 residues. The V gene lost 0 bases and the J gene lost 3 bases, with 12 bases spanning the gap. Germline V gives CDR1 LGHDT, CDR2 YNNKEL (reference sequence). Written as DNA, the CDR3 is TGTGCCAGCAGCCAAGAAGGGCGGGCGTTCTACAATGAGCAGTTCTTC. Translation gives CASSQEGRAFYNEQFF.

The gene calls are TRBV5-1 and TRBJ2-1; D not certain. CDR3 length equals 15 residues. V was clipped by 5 bases and J by 1 base, with 13 bases between them. Germline-derived CDR1 and CDR2 are SGHRS and YFSETQ. The DNA of the CDR3 is TGCGCCAGCAGGGTGGCGCTAGGATCCTACAATGAGCAGTTCTTC. Its protein is CASRVALGSYNEQFF.

J is TRBJ1-2 and V is TRBV3-1 (or the pseudogene TRBV3-2); 9 positions agree with TRBD1. Losses at the gene ends were 7 bases for V and 4 bases for J; bases not matched to a gene: 4. Per the germline V gene, CDR1 is LGHDT and CDR2 is YNNKEL (reference sequence). The CDR3 runs 13 residues. The CDR3 region has the DNA TGTGCCAGCAACGGACAGGGGACCTATGGCTACACCTTC. Translated: CASNGQGTYGYTF.

This chain joins TRBV27 and TRBJ1-1; tentative D call: TRBD1 (5 bases). This CDR3 is 15 amino acids long. The V end was cut by 0 bases, the J end by 4 bases, with 12 bases between. From germline, CDR1 is MNHEY and CDR2 SMNVEV (reference sequence). The CDR3 sequence is CASSLSTGASTEAFF. The CDR3 region has the DNA TGTGCCAGCAGTTTATCGACTGGGGCTAGCACTGAAGCTTTCTTT.

The J gene is TRBJ1-2, the V gene TRBV28; weak D call: TRBD1 (6 bases). Germline values: CDR1 MDHEN, CDR2 SYDVKM. Between the trimmed V and J ends, which lost 9 bases and 5 bases, there was a span of 19 bases. The CDR3 is 14 residues long. The CDR3 nucleotides are TGTGCCAGGGGTTCCGGAGGGGGAGGGTATGGCTACACCTTC. Protein: CARGSGGGGYGYTF.

This clone was seen once. The chain employs TRBV19 and TRBJ2-6; D not resolved. Germline assignment: CDR1 LNHDA and CDR2 SQIVND (reference sequence). The germline V and J ends were trimmed by 8 bases and 0 bases, with 14 bases remaining between them. This CDR3 has 16 amino acids. The CDR3 DNA follows: TGTGCCAGTTCTCGCCGTCCCAGCTCTGGGGCCAACGTCCTGACTTTC. Its translation: CASSRRPSSGANVLTF.

V and J are TRBV5-4 and TRBJ2-3, with 12 bases identical to TRBD2. Germline loops: CDR1 SGHNT, CDR2 YYREEE (reference sequence). The CDR3 runs 16 residues. V lost 4 bases, J lost 2 bases, and 5 bases stayed unmatched. The DNA of the CDR3 is TGTGCCAGCAGCCAACTAGCGGGAGGATCCACAGATACGCAGTATTTT. Its translation is CASSQLAGGSTDTQYF.

The gene calls are TRBV19 and TRBJ1-1; 12 nucleotides agree with TRBD1. Trimming removed 5 bases from V and 5 bases from J; junction bases left unmatched: 9. The V gene's germline CDR1 is LNHDA and CDR2 SQIVND (reference sequence). CDR3 length equals 16 residues. CDR3 sequence: CASSPGDRGRGTEAFF. CDR3 sequence (DNA): TGTGCCAGTAGTCCCGGGGACAGGGGGCGCGGTACTGAAGCTTTCTTT.

The chain combines TRBV10-2 with TRBJ2-2, with D possibly TRBD2 on 5 matching bases. Germline-derived CDR1 and CDR2 are WSHSY and SAAADI. CDR3 length: 12 residues. Trimming removed 6 bases from V and 6 bases from J, with 8 bases in between. The CDR3 DNA is TGCGCCAGCAGAGACGGGGCCGGGGAGCTGTTTTTT. It yields the protein CASRDGAGELFF.